A selection of T cell receptor beta chains follows, all from one sample in a study of Ad26.COV2.S vaccination and SARS-CoV-2 variants. The assay was immunoSEQ multiplex PCR, and TCRdb's table has in-frame clones only and misses some. The table shows just over 350,000 clones, with roughly 85% occurring only once. The sequencing here drew on peripheral blood, taken in a trial of Ad26.COV2.S vaccine versus placebo. The origin of the receptors is a person between 18 and 60 years old who received the Ad26.COV2.S COVID-19 vaccine or a placebo. Both conserved end residues are part of each CDR3. The order of the fields is J gene, V gene, CDR3 protein.

>TRBJ2-3|TRBV27
CASSLSGFTDTQYF
>TRBJ1-5|TRBV7-6
CASSSSLSNQPQHF
>TRBJ2-3|TRBV19
CASSISSGTDTQYF
>TRBJ2-7|TRBV3-1/TRBV3-2
CASSQDIGWASGSFGQDYEQYF
>TRBJ2-5|TRBV9
CASSANPAGGGETQYF
>TRBJ1-4|TRBV6-2/TRBV6-3
CASSSAENEKLFF
>TRBJ2-2|TRBV5-1
CASGLSGGASTGELFF
>TRBJ1-1|TRBV5-1
CASSLLRVGDTEAFF
>TRBJ1-4|TRBV30
CAWTRTGTTNEKLFF
>TRBJ1-4|TRBV15
CATSRAPAPNEKLFF
>TRBJ2-1|TRBV10-3
CAISEGTSGSYNEQFF
>TRBJ1-5|TRBV2
CASSGSHPTNQPQHF
>TRBJ2-4|TRBV2
CASSTTLAKNIQYF
>TRBJ2-2|TRBV19
CASRWTSVAGELFF